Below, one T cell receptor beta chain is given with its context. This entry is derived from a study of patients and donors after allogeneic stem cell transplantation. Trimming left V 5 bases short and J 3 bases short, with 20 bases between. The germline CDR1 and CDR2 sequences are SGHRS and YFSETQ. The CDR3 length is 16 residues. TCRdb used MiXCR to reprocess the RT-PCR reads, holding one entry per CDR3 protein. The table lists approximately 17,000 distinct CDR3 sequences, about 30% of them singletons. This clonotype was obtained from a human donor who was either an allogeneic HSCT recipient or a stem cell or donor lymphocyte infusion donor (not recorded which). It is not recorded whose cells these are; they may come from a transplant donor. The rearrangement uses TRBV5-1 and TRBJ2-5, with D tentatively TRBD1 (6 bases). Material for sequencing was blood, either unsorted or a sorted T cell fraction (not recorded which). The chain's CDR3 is CASSQGYREGKETQYF. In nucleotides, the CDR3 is TGCGCCAGCAGTCAAGGGTACAGGGAAGGTAAAGAGACCCAGTACTTC.